A single sample is the source of the 20 T cell receptor beta chains below, sequenced in a study of beta chain features in type 1 diabetes. Expressed TCRB transcripts got sequenced, as all isolated RNA was reverse transcribed. Clones were sequenced by immunoSEQ multiplex PCR, and TCRdb holds only the in-frame ones, with some missing. The sample contains about 150,000 clones, over 7.5% of which appear only once. The sample comprised central memory CD4+ T cells from blood. The receptors were gathered from a man aged 18-30 years in good health.

This clone appeared many times. V is TRBV29-1 and J is TRBJ2-1; 8 bases match TRBD1. The ends lost 5 bases at V and 15 bases at J; junction bases unmatched: 15. From germline, CDR1 is SQVTM and CDR2 ANQGSEA. CDR3 size: 13 residues. In DNA form, the CDR3 reads TGCAGCGTTTCGGAGACAGGGGTGCTCTTAATGTTCTTC. This translates into CSVSETGVLLMFF.

This clone occurred a few times. In nucleotides, the CDR3 is TGTGCCAGCAGCGTGGGTAGCGGGAGGATCTGGGAGACCCAGTACTTC. Amino acid sequence: CASSVGSGRIWETQYF. This sequence joins TRBV9 and TRBJ2-5, with TRBD2 identical over 10 bases. Germline values: CDR1 SGDLS, CDR2 YYNGEE. V lost 2 bases to trimming and J lost 5 bases; unmatched junction nucleotides: 9. CDR3 length: 16 amino acids.

The CDR3 DNA sequence: TGTGCCAGCCGCCCGGGACAGGGGGCCGGGGAGCTGTTTTTT. Its translation: CASRPGQGAGELFF. V and J are TRBV6-5 and TRBJ2-2; 11 bases align to TRBD1. Germline V gene sequence: CDR1 MNHEY, CDR2 SVGAGI. CDR3 length: 14 residues. V shed 8 bases, J shed 6 bases, and the junction held 5 bases outside the gene matches.

This clone has a handful of counts. The chain carries TRBV7-2 and TRBJ2-2; the D gene is possibly TRBD1 (6 bases). There are 14 residues in the CDR3. CDR1 SGHTA and CDR2 FQGNSA come from the germline V gene. V shed 6 bases and J shed 6 bases, with 14 bases lying between them. CDR3 DNA sequence: TGTGCCAGCAGGCCTGCTGGACAGTCCGGGGAGCTGTTTTTT. Protein sequence: CASRPAGQSGELFF.

This clone was detected many times. The chain links TRBV7-3 to TRBJ2-5, with TRBD1 matching over 9 bases. The V gene end was trimmed by 5 bases and the J gene end by 5 bases; junction bases not matched to a gene: 9. Per germline, CDR1 SGHTA and CDR2 FQGTGA. This CDR3 spans 15 amino acids. DNA for the CDR3: TGTGCCAGCAGCCCCGGGGACAGGGCGAGGGAGACCCAGTACTTC. Protein product: CASSPGDRARETQYF.

In its sample, this clone was seen a few times. J is TRBJ2-7 and V is TRBV7-2, with TRBD2 identical over 8 bases. The CDR3 consists of 16 residues. The junction had 12 bases not matched to a gene; V was cut back by 5 bases and J by 3 bases. The germline V gene encodes CDR1 SGHTA and CDR2 FQGNSA. CDR3 amino acids: CASSPGGGTTIYEQYF. In DNA form, the CDR3 reads TGTGCCAGCAGCCCCGGGGGGGGGACTACCATCTACGAGCAGTACTTC.

At least ten counts were recorded for this clone. The chain recombines TRBV19 with TRBJ2-7; 11 bases match TRBD1. CDR3 length: 13 residues. V was pared by 10 bases and J by 2 bases, with 4 bases of the junction left unmatched. Germline V gives CDR1 LNHDA, CDR2 SQIVND (reference sequence). The CDR3 loop reads CATGTGGPYEQYF. The CDR3 DNA follows: TGTGCCACCGGGACAGGGGGTCCCTACGAGCAGTACTTC.

V is TRBV6-5 and J is TRBJ1-2, with D possibly TRBD1 on 6 matching bases. Trimming pared 5 bases from V and 5 bases from J, leaving 12 bases between. The CDR3 spans 13 residues. CDR1 is MNHEY, CDR2 SVGAGI, per germline. The CDR3 bases are TGTGCCAGCAGTGACGGCAGGGGTTATGGCTACACCTTC. Residues: CASSDGRGYGYTF.

The V call is TRBV10-3, the J call TRBJ2-5, with D maybe TRBD2 (7 bases). The V gene lost 6 bases and the J gene lost 5 bases, with 19 bases spanning the gap. Germline CDR1 is ENHRY and CDR2 is SYGVKD. The CDR3 consists of 15 residues. The CDR3 here is CAIRETGGPGETQYF. CDR3 in DNA: TGTGCCATCAGGGAGACGGGGGGCCCCGGGGAGACCCAGTACTTC.

The CDR3 DNA reads TGTGCCAGCAGCCAAGATACGGGACAGGGGCGAGCAGATACGCAGTATTTT. Protein sequence: CASSQDTGQGRADTQYF. The V gene is TRBV4-2, the J gene TRBJ2-3; TRBD1 matches at 10 bases. CDR3 length: 17 amino acids. Germline trimming cut 0 bases from V and 4 bases from J; bases unmatched to any gene: 7. CDR1 is LGHNA and CDR2 is YNFKEQ in the germline V gene.

The CDR3 DNA is TGTGCCAGCAAGTTCACAGGGGGGCATAATTCACCCCTCCACTTT. Translating gives CASKFTGGHNSPLHF. This chain connects TRBV6-6 to TRBJ1-6; 8 bases are a match to TRBD1. In germline, CDR1 is MNHNY, CDR2 SVGAGI (reference sequence). CDR3 length: 15 amino acids. The ends lost 7 bases at V and 5 bases at J; junction bases unmatched: 7.

Turning to this clone: The sample contains more than one DNA sequence encoding this CDR3. The CDR3 loop is CASSLGGRSSYNEQFF. The CDR3 region has the DNA TGTGCCAGCAGCTTGGGCGGGAGGAGCTCCTACAATGAGCAGTTCTTC. The gene calls are TRBV5-4 and TRBJ2-1, with 8 bases that match TRBD2. Germline V lookup: CDR1 SGHNT, CDR2 YYREEE (reference sequence). The CDR3 consists of 16 residues. The V gene end was trimmed by 0 bases and the J gene end by 0 bases; junction bases not matched to a gene: 2.

This clone was seen a handful of times. The chain has TRBV5-6 and TRBJ2-7; 12 nucleotides match TRBD1. The CDR3 consists of 16 residues. V lost 0 bases and J lost 4; bases outside the gene matches: 5. The V gene's germline CDR1 is SGHDT and CDR2 YYEEEE. The CDR3 DNA reads TGTGCCAGCAGCTTGGACGGGACAGGGGGCGGATACGAGCAGTACTTC. Residues: CASSLDGTGGGYEQYF.

V and J are TRBV19 and TRBJ2-1, with D perhaps TRBD1 (6 bases). The CDR3 is 14 residues long. CDR1 is LNHDA and CDR2 is SQIVND in the germline V gene (reference sequence). With 4 bases removed from V and 7 bases from J, the gap between germline ends came to 14 bases. CDR3 loop: CASSSDPRGNEQFF. CDR3 bases: TGTGCCAGTAGTAGTGACCCCAGGGGAAATGAGCAGTTCTTC.

This rearrangement joins TRBV7-2 to TRBJ2-7, with 7 bases lining up with TRBD1. CDR3 length: 14 amino acids. J lost 0 bases, V lost 5 bases, and 4 bases had no gene match. The V gene's germline CDR1 is SGHTA and CDR2 FQGNSA. The CDR3 here is CASSLRDSSYEQYF. CDR3 sequence (DNA): TGTGCCAGCAGCCTCCGGGACAGCTCCTACGAGCAGTACTTC.

J is TRBJ2-5 and V is TRBV7-6, with TRBD1 as a possible D gene (5 bases). Germline loops: CDR1 SGHVS, CDR2 FNYEAQ. CDR3 length equals 16 residues. V lost 1 base and J lost 0, with 12 bases in between. The CDR3 DNA is TGTGCCAGCAGCTTAGAGGGTAGGACATACCAAGAGACCCAGTACTTC. As protein: CASSLEGRTYQETQYF.

In its sample, this clone was seen many times. J is TRBJ2-1 and V is TRBV4-3; a possible D gene is TRBD2 (6 bases). V was trimmed by 0 bases and J by 3 bases, leaving 21 bases between them. This CDR3 contains 19 residues. Germline V gene sequence: CDR1 LGHNA, CDR2 YSLEER. The CDR3 coding sequence is TGCGCCAGCAGCCAAGACTCCCCACGGCGGGGAGACCGCTACAATGAGCAGTTCTTC. Translation: CASSQDSPRRGDRYNEQFF.

In its sample, this clone was seen many times. The chain has TRBV7-9 and TRBJ2-4; weak D call: TRBD1 (5 bases). Germline V CDR1 and CDR2: SEHNR, FQNEAQ (reference sequence). Between the trimmed V and J ends, which lost 1 base and 8 bases, there was a span of 18 bases. CDR3 size: 16 residues. CDR3 coding DNA: TGTGCCAGCAGCTTAGGTTCGGCAGGGTTGGTGGACATTCAGTACTTC. The encoded protein is CASSLGSAGLVDIQYF.

This clone was observed a few times. The same CDR3 also results from other DNA sequences found in this sample. This sequence joins TRBV9 and TRBJ1-1; D remains unclear. The CDR3 is made up of 13 amino acids. Between the trimmed V and J ends, which lost 2 bases and 5 bases, there was a span of 10 bases. CDR1 SGDLS and CDR2 YYNGEE come from the germline V gene. The DNA of the CDR3 is TGTGCCAGCAGCGTGGGTTCGGGAACTGAAGCTTTCTTT. It encodes CASSVGSGTEAFF.

This clone was counted only a few times. The CDR3 loop is CASRAPSSLPYEQYF. The CDR3 DNA reads as TGTGCCAGCAGGGCGCCGTCTAGTCTCCCCTACGAGCAGTACTTC. V usage is TRBV28 and J usage is TRBJ2-7; D remains ambiguous. Germline CDR1 reads MDHEN; CDR2 reads SYDVKM. Trimming cost V 6 bases and J 2 bases, with 17 bases left between them. This CDR3 spans 15 amino acids.